The 25 T cell receptor beta chains given below trace back to one sample, sequenced in a study of cytomegalovirus exposure and HLA in healthy donors. Profiling relied on immunoSEQ multiplex PCR, and the TCRdb table lists in-frame clones only, not all of them. This sample has approximately 300,000 clones, with roughly 89% found just once. What was sequenced was PBMCs. The origin of the receptors is a woman under 30 in good health and CMV-seronegative.

This clone appeared once. CDR3 residues: CASSVGDYEQYF. In DNA, the CDR3 is TGTGCCAGTAGTGTGGGAGACTACGAGCAGTACTTC. This chain links TRBV19 with TRBJ2-7, with D possibly being TRBD2 (5 bases). V was pared by 5 bases and J by 3 bases, with 8 bases between. This CDR3 has 12 residues. Germline CDR1 is LNHDA and CDR2 is SQIVND (reference sequence). Drawing the rest from reference TRBV19 and TRBJ2-7, the complete variable domain is DGGITQSPKYLFRKEGQNVTLSCEQNLNHDAMYWYRQDPGQGLRLIYYSQIVNDFQKGDIAEGYSVSREKKESFPLTVTSAQKNPTAFYLCASSVGDYEQYFGPGTRLTVT.

This sequence joins TRBV25-1 and TRBJ2-3, with 9 bases aligning to TRBD1. CDR1 is MGHDK, CDR2 SYGVNS, per germline. With V trimmed by 5 bases and J by 1 base, 4 bases remained unmatched. The CDR3 runs 15 residues. CDR3 coding DNA: TGTGCCAGCAGTTGGACAGGGGAGGGCACAGATACGCAGTATTTT. Translation: CASSWTGEGTDTQYF.

This chain connects TRBV5-6 to TRBJ1-2, with 8 bases that match TRBD1. CDR3 length: 14 residues. Germline V gene sequence: CDR1 SGHDT, CDR2 YYEEEE. V lost 4 bases, J lost 5 bases, and 7 bases stayed unmatched. In nucleotides, the CDR3 is TGTGCCAGCAGCGCGGGACAGGAGAATTATGGCTACACCTTC. Its translation is CASSAGQENYGYTF.

The chain is built from TRBV7-9 and TRBJ2-3; TRBD1 might be the D (5 bases). The CDR3 is 14 amino acids. The germline V and J ends were trimmed by 2 bases and 5 bases, with 11 bases remaining between them. Germline CDR1 SEHNR, CDR2 FQNEAQ (reference sequence). DNA of the CDR3: TGTGCCAGCAGCTTAAGCTACAGGAAAGATACGCAGTATTTT. This translates into CASSLSYRKDTQYF.

V is TRBV29-1 and J is TRBJ2-3; D might be TRBD2 (6 bases). CDR1 and CDR2 (germline): SQVTM, ANQGSEA. The length of the CDR3 is 15 residues. Trimming took off 7 bases at V and 0 bases at J, with 17 bases between the two ends. This CDR3 is CSATSAGQSTDTQYF. CDR3 DNA: TGCAGCGCCACATCGGCGGGGCAAAGCACAGATACGCAGTATTTT.

The chain joins TRBV9 to TRBJ1-2; D may be TRBD1 (5 bases). V gave up 0 bases and J gave up 7 bases, with 13 bases separating them. Germline CDR1 is SGDLS and CDR2 is YYNGEE. The CDR3 has 14 residues. CDR3 loop: CASSVGGGAFGYTF. The DNA of the CDR3 is TGTGCCAGCAGCGTAGGGGGCGGGGCATTTGGCTACACCTTC.

The gene calls are TRBV19 and TRBJ1-1; 9 bases line up with TRBD1. Germline V lookup: CDR1 LNHDA, CDR2 SQIVND (reference sequence). The CDR3 runs 19 residues. J lost 0 bases, V lost 1 base, and 12 bases had no gene match. CDR3 sequence (DNA): TGTGCCAGTAGTATAGGGGTGATGGGACAGGGAGCTATGAACACTGAAGCTTTCTTT. It encodes CASSIGVMGQGAMNTEAFF.

The V gene is TRBV7-9, the J gene TRBJ2-7; tentative D call: TRBD2 (7 bases). V was pared by 5 bases and J by 3 bases, with 11 bases between. The V gene's germline CDR1 is SEHNR and CDR2 FQNEAQ (reference sequence). The CDR3 extends over 13 amino acids. The CDR3 region is CASSVGGVYEQYF. The CDR3 DNA is TGTGCCAGCAGCGTAGGGGGGGTCTACGAGCAGTACTTC. Variable domain in full (rest from reference TRBV7-9 and TRBJ2-7): DTGVSQNPRHKITKRGQNVTFRCDPISEHNRLYWYRQTLGQGPEFLTYFQNEAQLEKSRLLSDRFSAERPKGSFSTLEIQRTEQGDSAMYLCASSVGGVYEQYFGPGTRLTVT.

The chain is built from TRBV5-1 and TRBJ1-5; D not resolved. The CDR3 runs 13 residues. V lost 2 bases and J lost 5, with 8 bases in between. Per the germline V gene, CDR1 is SGHRS and CDR2 is YFSETQ. CDR3 region: CASSFDGDQPQHF. CDR3 in DNA: TGCGCCAGCAGCTTTGACGGGGATCAGCCCCAGCATTTT.

This rearrangement joins TRBV29-1 to TRBJ2-3; the match to TRBD2 covers 9 bases. V lost 4 bases, J lost 6 bases, and 2 bases stayed unmatched. The germline CDR1 and CDR2 sequences are SQVTM and ANQGSEA. The CDR3 is 12 amino acids. CDR3 in DNA: TGCAGCGTTGGGCGGGAGGGGGATACGCAGTATTTT. It translates to CSVGREGDTQYF.

This clone occurred once. This chain uses TRBV7-8 with TRBJ2-1; TRBD2 might be the D (5 bases). Germline V CDR1 and CDR2: SGHVS, FQNEAQ. V lost 2 bases and J 10 bases, leaving 6 bases between the germline ends. The CDR3 runs to 11 residues. This CDR3 reads CASSLRREQFF. CDR3 in DNA: TGTGCCAGCAGCTTAAGGAGGGAGCAGTTCTTC.

J is TRBJ1-5 and V is TRBV5-1; 9 bases agree with TRBD1. The CDR3 consists of 15 residues. With V trimmed by 4 bases and J by 7 bases, 9 bases remained unmatched. Germline V gives CDR1 SGHRS, CDR2 YFSETQ. CDR3 nucleotides: TGCGCCAGCAGCCTGACAGGGGGGTTAGAGCAGCCCCAGCATTTT. Translation: CASSLTGGLEQPQHF.

This chain uses TRBV2 with TRBJ2-1; D uncertain. V lost 8 bases and J lost 8, with 7 bases in between. This CDR3 comprises 10 residues. CDR1 is SNHLY and CDR2 is FYNNEI in the germline V gene. The CDR3 loop reads CASSLYEQFF. The CDR3 bases are TGTGCCAGCTCCCTATATGAGCAGTTCTTC.

The J gene is TRBJ2-1, the V gene TRBV2, with D possibly being TRBD2 (5 bases). The V and J ends lost 9 bases and 0 bases respectively, with 15 bases between them. The CDR3 runs 15 residues. Germline CDR1 SNHLY, CDR2 FYNNEI. As DNA, the CDR3 is TGTGCCAGTATTCTAGCTCAAAGCTCCTACAATGAGCAGTTCTTC. This gives the protein CASILAQSSYNEQFF.

This clone occurred a few times. The CDR3 reads CAQNEQYF. DNA of the CDR3: TGTGCCCAGAACGAGCAGTACTTC. The chain links TRBV2 to TRBJ2-7; no clear D gene. Per the germline V gene, CDR1 is SNHLY and CDR2 is FYNNEI. The V gene lost 11 bases and the J gene lost 5 bases, with 4 bases spanning the gap. This CDR3 has 8 amino acids.

This chain joins TRBV5-1 and TRBJ2-3; D might be TRBD2 (5 bases). Germline values: CDR1 SGHRS, CDR2 YFSETQ. Trimming stripped 0 bases from V and 0 bases from J, with 11 bases between. There are 16 residues in the CDR3. The CDR3 region is CASSLAEAGSTDTQYF. The CDR3 nucleotides read TGCGCCAGCAGCTTGGCCGAGGCGGGTAGCACAGATACGCAGTATTTT.

This chain links TRBV7-2 with TRBJ2-7; 9 positions agree with TRBD1. In germline, CDR1 is SGHTA, CDR2 FQGNSA. The CDR3 has 16 amino acids. V trimming: 5 bases; J trimming: 4 bases; junction bases outside the gene matches: 12. In DNA form, the CDR3 reads TGTGCCAGCAGCCCAGGGCACGGGACAGGGTTTTACGAGCAGTACTTC. Its protein product is CASSPGHGTGFYEQYF.

The V gene is TRBV6-5, the J gene TRBJ2-1, with no clear D. CDR1 MNHEY and CDR2 SVGAGI come from the germline V gene. CDR3 length: 14 residues. V was clipped by 8 bases and J by 0 bases, with 11 bases between them. The CDR3 region has the DNA TGTGCCAGCGCTTTACTCGACTCCTACAATGAGCAGTTCTTC. This translates into CASALLDSYNEQFF.

J is TRBJ1-4 and V is TRBV6-1; 11 nucleotides line up with TRBD1. The germline gives CDR1 MNHNS, CDR2 SASEGT. There are 15 residues in the CDR3. Germline trimming cut 4 bases from V and 6 bases from J; bases unmatched to any gene: 4. In DNA form, the CDR3 reads TGTGCCAGCAGTGCACCGGGACAGGGGGATGAAAAACTGTTTTTT. Translating gives CASSAPGQGDEKLFF.

The rearrangement links TRBV2 to TRBJ2-7, with a weak D call TRBD1 (7 bases). The CDR3 loop spans 15 amino acids. CDR1 and CDR2 from the germline V gene are SNHLY and FYNNEI. V lost 5 bases, J lost 7 bases, and 21 bases lay in between. In DNA form, the CDR3 reads TGTGCCAGCAGTACCCAGGGGGGCCCACCCGGGGAGCAGTACTTC. Translating it yields CASSTQGGPPGEQYF.

The chain joins TRBV28 to TRBJ2-7, with 7 bases matching TRBD1. Trimming removed 2 bases from V and 2 bases from J; junction bases left unmatched: 3. The CDR3 consists of 14 residues. Germline CDR1 reads MDHEN; CDR2 reads SYDVKM. The CDR3 sequence is CASSLITGAYEQYF. The CDR3 nucleotides read TGTGCCAGCAGTTTAATCACAGGGGCCTACGAGCAGTACTTC.

The chain uses TRBV6-5 and TRBJ2-5; no clear D gene. The CDR3 has 15 amino acids. The ends were cut back, 2 bases at V and 2 bases at J, with 12 bases in the middle. Germline CDR1 MNHEY, CDR2 SVGAGI. CDR3: CASSYTGSPQETQYF. For the CDR3, the DNA is TGTGCCAGCAGTTACACCGGGTCCCCGCAAGAGACCCAGTACTTC.

The chain uses TRBV4-1 and TRBJ2-1, with D unresolved. Deletions cut 4 bases from V and 6 bases from J, with 10 bases between. The CDR3 length is 13 residues. Germline V gene sequence: CDR1 MGHRA, CDR2 YSYEKL. Here the CDR3 reads CASSRVIINEQFF. The CDR3 nucleotides read TGCGCCAGCAGCCGCGTTATCATCAATGAGCAGTTCTTC.

The chain is built from TRBV6-1 and TRBJ2-7; 7 nucleotides agree with TRBD1. Trimming removed 1 base from V and 5 bases from J; junction bases left unmatched: 8. The CDR3 contains 15 residues. Per the germline V gene, CDR1 is MNHNS and CDR2 is SASEGT. The CDR3 protein is CASSEGTGLFDEQYF. CDR3 bases: TGTGCCAGCAGTGAAGGGACAGGTCTTTTCGACGAGCAGTACTTC.

V is TRBV10-3 and J is TRBJ1-2; TRBD1 is a possible D gene (5 bases). The germline V and J ends were trimmed by 4 bases and 0 bases, with 30 bases remaining between them. Germline V CDR1 and CDR2: ENHRY, SYGVKD. The CDR3 sequence is 21 residues long. The CDR3 region has the DNA TGTGCCATCAGTGGCGGGGCTGCCCCGGATAAGTCGGCTGGGTCTAACTATGGCTACACCTTC. It specifies CAISGGAAPDKSAGSNYGYTF.